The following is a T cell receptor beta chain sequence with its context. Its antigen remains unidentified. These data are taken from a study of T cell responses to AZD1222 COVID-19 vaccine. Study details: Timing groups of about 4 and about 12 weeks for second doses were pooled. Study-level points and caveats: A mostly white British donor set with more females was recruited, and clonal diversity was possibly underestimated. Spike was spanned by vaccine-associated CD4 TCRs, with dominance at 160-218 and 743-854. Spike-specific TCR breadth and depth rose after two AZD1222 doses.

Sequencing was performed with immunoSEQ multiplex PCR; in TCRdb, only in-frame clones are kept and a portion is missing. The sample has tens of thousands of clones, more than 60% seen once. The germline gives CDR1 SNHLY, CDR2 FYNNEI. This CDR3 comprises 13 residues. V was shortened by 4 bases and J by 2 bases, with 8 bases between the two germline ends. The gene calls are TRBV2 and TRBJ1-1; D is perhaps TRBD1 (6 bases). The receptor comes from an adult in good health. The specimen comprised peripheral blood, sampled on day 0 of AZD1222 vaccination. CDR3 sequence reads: CASSGQANTEAFF. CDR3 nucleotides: TGTGCCAGCAGTGGACAGGCAAACACTGAAGCTTTCTTT.